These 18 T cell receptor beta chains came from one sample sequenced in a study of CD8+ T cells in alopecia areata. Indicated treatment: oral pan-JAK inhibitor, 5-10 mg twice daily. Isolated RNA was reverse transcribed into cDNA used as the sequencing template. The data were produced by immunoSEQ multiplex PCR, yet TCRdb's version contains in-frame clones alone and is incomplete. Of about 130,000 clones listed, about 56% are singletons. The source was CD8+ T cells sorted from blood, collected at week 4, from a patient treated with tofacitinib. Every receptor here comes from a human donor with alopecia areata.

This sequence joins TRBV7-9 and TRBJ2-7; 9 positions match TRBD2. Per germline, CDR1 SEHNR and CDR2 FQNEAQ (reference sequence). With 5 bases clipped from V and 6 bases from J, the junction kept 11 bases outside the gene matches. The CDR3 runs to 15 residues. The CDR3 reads CASSPALVAGVEQYF. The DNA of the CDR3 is TGTGCCAGCAGCCCCGCGCTGGTAGCGGGGGTCGAGCAGTACTTC. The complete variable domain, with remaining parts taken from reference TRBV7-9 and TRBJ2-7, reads DTGVSQNPRHKITKRGQNVTFRCDPISEHNRLYWYRQTLGQGPEFLTYFQNEAQLEKSRLLSDRFSAERPKGSFSTLEIQRTEQGDSAMYLCASSPALVAGVEQYFGPGTRLTVT.

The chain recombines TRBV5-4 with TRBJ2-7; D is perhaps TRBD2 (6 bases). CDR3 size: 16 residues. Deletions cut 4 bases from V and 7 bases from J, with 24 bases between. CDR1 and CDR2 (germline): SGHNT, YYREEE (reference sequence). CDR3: CASSERLGLPSGEQYF. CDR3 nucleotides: TGTGCCAGCAGCGAACGACTGGGACTCCCCTCGGGGGAGCAGTACTTC.

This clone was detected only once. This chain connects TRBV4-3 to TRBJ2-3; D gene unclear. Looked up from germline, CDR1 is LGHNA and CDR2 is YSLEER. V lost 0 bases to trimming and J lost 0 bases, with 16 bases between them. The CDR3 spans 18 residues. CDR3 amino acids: CASSQDAMGAESTDTQYF. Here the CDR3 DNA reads TGCGCCAGCAGCCAAGATGCGATGGGTGCCGAGAGCACAGATACGCAGTATTTT.

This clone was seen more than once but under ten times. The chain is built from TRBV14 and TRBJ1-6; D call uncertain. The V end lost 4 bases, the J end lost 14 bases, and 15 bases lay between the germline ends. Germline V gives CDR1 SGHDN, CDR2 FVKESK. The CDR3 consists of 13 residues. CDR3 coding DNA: TGTGCCAGCAGCCCTACAGCAGATAGGTCCCTCCACTTT. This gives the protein CASSPTADRSLHF.

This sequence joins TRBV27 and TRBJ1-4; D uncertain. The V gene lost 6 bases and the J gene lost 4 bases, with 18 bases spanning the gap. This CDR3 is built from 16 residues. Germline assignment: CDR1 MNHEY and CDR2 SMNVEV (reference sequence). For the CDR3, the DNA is TGTGCCAGCAGCCCCTCGTCCGGGCAGTATAATGAAAAACTGTTTTTT. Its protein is CASSPSSGQYNEKLFF.

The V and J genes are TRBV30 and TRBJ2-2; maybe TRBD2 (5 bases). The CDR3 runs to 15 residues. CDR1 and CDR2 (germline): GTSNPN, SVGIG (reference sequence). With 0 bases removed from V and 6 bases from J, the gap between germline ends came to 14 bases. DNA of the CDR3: TGTGCCTGGAGTGTACAACGGCCCGGGGCCGGGGAGCTGTTTTTT. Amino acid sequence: CAWSVQRPGAGELFF.

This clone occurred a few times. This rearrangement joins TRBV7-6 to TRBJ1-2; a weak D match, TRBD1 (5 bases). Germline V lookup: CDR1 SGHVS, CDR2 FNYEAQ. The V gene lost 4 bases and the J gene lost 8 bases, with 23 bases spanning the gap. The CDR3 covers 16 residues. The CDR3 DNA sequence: TGTGCCAGCAGCTCCGGTCAAGGGGCAGCTTCGCGAGGCTACACCTTC. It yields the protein CASSSGQGAASRGYTF.

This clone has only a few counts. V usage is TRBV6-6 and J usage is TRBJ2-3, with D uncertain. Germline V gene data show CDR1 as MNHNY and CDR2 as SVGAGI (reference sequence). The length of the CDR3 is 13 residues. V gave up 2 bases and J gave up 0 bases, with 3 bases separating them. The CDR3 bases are TGTGCCAGCAGTTACGACAGCACAGATACGCAGTATTTT. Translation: CASSYDSTDTQYF.

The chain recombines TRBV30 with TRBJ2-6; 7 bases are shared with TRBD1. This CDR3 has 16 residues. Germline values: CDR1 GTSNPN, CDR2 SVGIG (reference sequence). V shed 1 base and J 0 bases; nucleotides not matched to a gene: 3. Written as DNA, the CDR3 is TGTGCCTGGAGTGGGACAGGCCCCTCTGGGGCCAACGTCCTGACTTTC. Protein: CAWSGTGPSGANVLTF.

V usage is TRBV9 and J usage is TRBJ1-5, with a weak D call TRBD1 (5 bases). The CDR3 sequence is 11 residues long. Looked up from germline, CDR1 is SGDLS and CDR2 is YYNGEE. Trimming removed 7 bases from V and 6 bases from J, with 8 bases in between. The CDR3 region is CASGAGQPQHF. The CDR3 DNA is TGTGCCAGCGGGGCGGGTCAGCCCCAGCATTTT.

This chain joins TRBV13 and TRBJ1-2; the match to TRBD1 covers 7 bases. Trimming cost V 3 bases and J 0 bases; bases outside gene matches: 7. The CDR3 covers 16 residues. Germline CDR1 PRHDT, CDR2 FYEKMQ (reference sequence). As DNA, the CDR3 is TGTGCCAGCAGCTTTGGACAGGACGCGGCTAACTATGGCTACACCTTC. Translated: CASSFGQDAANYGYTF.

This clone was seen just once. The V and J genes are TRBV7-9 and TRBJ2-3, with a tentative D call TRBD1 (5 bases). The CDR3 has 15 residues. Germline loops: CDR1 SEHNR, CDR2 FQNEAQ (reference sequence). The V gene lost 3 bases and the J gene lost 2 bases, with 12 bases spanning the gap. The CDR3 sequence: CASSFPRESTDTQYF. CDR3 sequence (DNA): TGTGCCAGCAGCTTCCCCAGGGAATCCACAGATACGCAGTATTTT.

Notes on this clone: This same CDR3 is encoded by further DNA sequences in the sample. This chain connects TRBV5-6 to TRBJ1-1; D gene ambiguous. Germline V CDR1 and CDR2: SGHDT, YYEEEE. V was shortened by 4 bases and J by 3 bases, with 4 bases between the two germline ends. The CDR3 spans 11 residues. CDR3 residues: CASSLDTEAFF. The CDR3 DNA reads TGTGCCAGCAGCCTAGACACTGAAGCTTTCTTT.

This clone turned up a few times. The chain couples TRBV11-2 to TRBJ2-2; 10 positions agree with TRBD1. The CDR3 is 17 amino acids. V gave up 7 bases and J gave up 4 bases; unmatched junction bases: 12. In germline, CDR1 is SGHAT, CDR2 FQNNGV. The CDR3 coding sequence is TGTGCCAGCATTTCTTTGGGGGACAGGGGTAGCACCGGGGAGCTGTTTTTT. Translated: CASISLGDRGSTGELFF.

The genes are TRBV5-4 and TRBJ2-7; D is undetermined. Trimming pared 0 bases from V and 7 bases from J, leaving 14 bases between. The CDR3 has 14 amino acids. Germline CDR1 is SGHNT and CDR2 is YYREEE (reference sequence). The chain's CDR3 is CASSLGRSQLEQYF. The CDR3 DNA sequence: TGTGCCAGCAGCTTGGGCAGGAGCCAGTTGGAGCAGTACTTC.

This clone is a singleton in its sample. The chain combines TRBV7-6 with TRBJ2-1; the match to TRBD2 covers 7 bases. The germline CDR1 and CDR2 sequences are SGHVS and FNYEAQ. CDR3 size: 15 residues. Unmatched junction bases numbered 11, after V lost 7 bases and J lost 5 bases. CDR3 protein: CASTPVHLADNEQFF. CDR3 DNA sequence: TGTGCCAGCACCCCCGTGCATCTAGCGGACAATGAGCAGTTCTTC.

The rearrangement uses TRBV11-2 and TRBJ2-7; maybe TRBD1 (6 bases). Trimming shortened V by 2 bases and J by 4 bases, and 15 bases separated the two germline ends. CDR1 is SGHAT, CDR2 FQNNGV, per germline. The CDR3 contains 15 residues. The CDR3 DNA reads TGTGCCAGCAGCTTATCTCCCGGACAGTTATACGAGCAGTACTTC. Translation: CASSLSPGQLYEQYF.

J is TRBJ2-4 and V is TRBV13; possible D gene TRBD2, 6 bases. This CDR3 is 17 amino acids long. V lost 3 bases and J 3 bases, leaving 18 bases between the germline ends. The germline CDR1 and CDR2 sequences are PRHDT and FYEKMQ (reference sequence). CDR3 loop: CASSFGEVGFGKNIQYF. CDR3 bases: TGTGCCAGCAGCTTCGGGGAGGTCGGGTTTGGCAAAAACATTCAGTACTTC.